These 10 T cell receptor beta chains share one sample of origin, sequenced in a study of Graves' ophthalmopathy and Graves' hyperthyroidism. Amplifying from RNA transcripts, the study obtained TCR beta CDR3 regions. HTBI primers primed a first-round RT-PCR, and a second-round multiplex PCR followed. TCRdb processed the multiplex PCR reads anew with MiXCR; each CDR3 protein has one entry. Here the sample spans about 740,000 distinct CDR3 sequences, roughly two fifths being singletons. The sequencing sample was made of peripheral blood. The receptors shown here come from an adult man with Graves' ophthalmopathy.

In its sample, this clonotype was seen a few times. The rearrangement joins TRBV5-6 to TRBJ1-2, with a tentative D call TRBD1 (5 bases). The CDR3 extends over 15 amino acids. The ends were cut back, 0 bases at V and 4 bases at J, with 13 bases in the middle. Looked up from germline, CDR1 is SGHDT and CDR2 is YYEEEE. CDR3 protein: CASSLDVGTPYGYTF. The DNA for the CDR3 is TGTGCCAGCAGCTTGGATGTAGGGACGCCCTATGGCTACACCTTC.

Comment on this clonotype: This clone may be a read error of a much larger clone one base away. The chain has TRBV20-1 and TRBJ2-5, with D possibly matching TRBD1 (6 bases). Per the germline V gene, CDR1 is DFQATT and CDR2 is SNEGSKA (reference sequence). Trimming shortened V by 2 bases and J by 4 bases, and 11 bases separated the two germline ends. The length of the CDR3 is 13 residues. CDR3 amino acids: CSARQGWRETQYF. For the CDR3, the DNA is TGCAGTGCTAGACAGGGGTGGCGAGAGACCCAGTACTTC.

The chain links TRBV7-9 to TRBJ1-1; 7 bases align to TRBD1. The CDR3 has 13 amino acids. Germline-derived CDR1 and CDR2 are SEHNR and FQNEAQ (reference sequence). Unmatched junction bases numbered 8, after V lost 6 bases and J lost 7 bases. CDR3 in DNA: TGTGCCAGCAGAGAGAGCCGGGACAGTGAAGCTTTCTTT. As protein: CASRESRDSEAFF.

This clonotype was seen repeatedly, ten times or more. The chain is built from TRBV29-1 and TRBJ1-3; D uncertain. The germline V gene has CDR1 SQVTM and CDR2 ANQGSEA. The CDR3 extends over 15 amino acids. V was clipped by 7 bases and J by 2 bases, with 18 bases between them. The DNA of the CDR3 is TGCAGCGCCGATGAAAGGTCGGTGACTGGAAACACCATATATTTT. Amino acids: CSADERSVTGNTIYF. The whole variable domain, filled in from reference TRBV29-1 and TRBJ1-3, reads SAVISQKPSRDICQRGTSLTIQCQVDSQVTMMFWYRQQPGQSLTLIATANQGSEATYESGFVIDKFPISRPNLTFSTLTVSNMSPEDSSIYLCSADERSVTGNTIYFGEGSWLTVV.

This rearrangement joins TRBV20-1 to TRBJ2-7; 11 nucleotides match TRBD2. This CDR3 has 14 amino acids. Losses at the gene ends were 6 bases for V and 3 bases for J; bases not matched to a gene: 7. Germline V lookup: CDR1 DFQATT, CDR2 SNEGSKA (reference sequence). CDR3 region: CSARLAGLFYEQYF. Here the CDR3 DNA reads TGCAGTGCGAGACTAGCGGGGCTATTCTACGAGCAGTACTTC.

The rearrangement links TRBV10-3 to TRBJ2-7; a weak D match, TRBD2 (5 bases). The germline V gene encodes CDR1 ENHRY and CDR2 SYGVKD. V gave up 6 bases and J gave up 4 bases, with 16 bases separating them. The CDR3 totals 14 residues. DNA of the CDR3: TGTGCCATCAGCCGGACTGAAGGTTCTTACGAGCAGTACTTC. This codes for CAISRTEGSYEQYF.

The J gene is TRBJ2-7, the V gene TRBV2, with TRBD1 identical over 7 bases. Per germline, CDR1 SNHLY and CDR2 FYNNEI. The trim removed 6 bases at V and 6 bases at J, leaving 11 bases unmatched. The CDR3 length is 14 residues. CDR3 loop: CASSLTLTGTEQYF. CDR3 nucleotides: TGTGCCAGCAGCCTGACTTTGACAGGGACCGAGCAGTACTTC. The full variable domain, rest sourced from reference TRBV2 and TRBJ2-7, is EPEVTQTPSHQVTQMGQEVILRCVPISNHLYFYWYRQILGQKVEFLVSFYNNEISEKSEIFDDQFSVERPDGSNFTLKIRSTKLEDSAMYFCASSLTLTGTEQYFGPGTRLTVT.

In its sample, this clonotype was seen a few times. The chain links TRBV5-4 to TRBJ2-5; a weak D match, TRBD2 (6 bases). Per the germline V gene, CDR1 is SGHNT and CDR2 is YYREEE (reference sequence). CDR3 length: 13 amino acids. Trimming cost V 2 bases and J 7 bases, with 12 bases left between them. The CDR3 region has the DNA TGTGCCAGCAGCTTTGGAGGGGTTGGGACCCAGTACTTC. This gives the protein CASSFGGVGTQYF.

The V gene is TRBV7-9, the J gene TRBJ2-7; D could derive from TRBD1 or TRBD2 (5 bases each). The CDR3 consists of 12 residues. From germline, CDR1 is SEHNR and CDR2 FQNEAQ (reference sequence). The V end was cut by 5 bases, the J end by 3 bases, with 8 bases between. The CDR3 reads CASSGTHYEQYF. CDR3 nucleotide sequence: TGTGCCAGCAGCGGGACCCACTACGAGCAGTACTTC.

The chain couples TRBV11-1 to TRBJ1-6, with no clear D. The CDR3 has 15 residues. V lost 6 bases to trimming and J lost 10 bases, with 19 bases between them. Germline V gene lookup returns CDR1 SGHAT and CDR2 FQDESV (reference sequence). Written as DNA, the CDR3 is TGTGCCAGCAGTGAATTCTCCGCAGGTTTATCACCCCTCCACTTT. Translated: CASSEFSAGLSPLHF.